This record covers a single TCR beta chain. Its specificity is not known. This sample includes further DNA sequences coding for the same CDR3. The data are from a study of shared clonotypes between healthy human individuals. General study results and limits: Sampling was confined to blood; repertoires within tissues likely differ.

Sequencing was performed with immunoSEQ multiplex PCR; in TCRdb, only in-frame clones are kept and a portion is missing. This sample carries 1,500,000 or so clones, roughly 96% of them seen once, and the ten largest clones take roughly 1.1%. The origin of this receptor is a man younger than 45 in good health. Sequenced sample: naive CD4+ T cells sorted from blood. Subset here: CD45RA+ positively selected.

Written as DNA, the CDR3 is TGTGCCAGCAGGCCCTACGAGCAGTACTTC. It encodes CASRPYEQYF. The chain joins TRBV2 to TRBJ2-7; D remains ambiguous. The germline V gene has CDR1 SNHLY and CDR2 FYNNEI. The CDR3 totals 10 residues. Trimming stripped 6 bases from V and 2 bases from J, with 2 bases between.